Below are 10 T cell receptor beta chains sequenced from a single sample in a study of blood T cells in healthy people across ages (dated by TCRdb to between 2015 and 2016). The method behind the library was 5' RACE. For sequencing, an Illumina HiSeq 2500 was employed. The second PCR ran for about 7 to 11 cycles and used a J-beta primer mix along with a sample-barcoded 5' primer. TCRdb reanalyzed the raw reads on its own, using fastp at Q25 for trimming and MiXCR for clone calling, and kept in-frame beta chains. Each record represents a unique CDR3 protein, reported with the most common genes and DNA among its rows. The sample has about 810,000 distinct CDR3 sequences on record, about 34% of them singletons. 13% of the sample is taken by the ten largest. Sample: blood. The receptors come from a man between 18 and 29 years old in good health.

Points on this clonotype: A read error may produce the germline difference seen at one junction end. The V and J genes are TRBV12-3 or TRBV12-4 and TRBJ1-2; D is perhaps TRBD1 (5 bases). The CDR3 consists of 14 residues. The CDR3 sequence: CAGSQGGTNYGYTF. CDR3 coding DNA: TGTGCCGGCAGTCAGGGTGGAACCAACTATGGCTACACCTTC.

This clonotype occurred once. The chain employs TRBV7-2 and TRBJ2-5, with TRBD2 identical over 9 bases. The V and J ends lost 5 bases and 5 bases, in that order; junction bases with no gene match: 9. The CDR3 is made up of 15 amino acids. Germline values: CDR1 SGHTA, CDR2 FQGNSA. The CDR3 reads CASSRGTSRGETQYF. The CDR3 region has the DNA TGTGCCAGCAGCCGGGGGACTAGCCGAGGGGAGACCCAGTACTTC.

In this sample, this clonotype turned up many times. V usage is TRBV6-5 and J usage is TRBJ2-6; no definite D call. The CDR3 length is 15 residues. In germline, CDR1 is MNHEY, CDR2 SVGAGI. Trimming shortened V by 0 bases and J by 0 bases, and 3 bases separated the two germline ends. For the CDR3, the DNA is TGTGCCAGCAGTTACTCGGACTCTGGGGCCAACGTCCTGACTTTC. As protein: CASSYSDSGANVLTF.

This rearrangement joins TRBV7-6 to TRBJ2-1; 15 nucleotides agree with TRBD2. Gene TRBJ2-7 matches the end of the DNA better, so the J call may be wrong. CDR1 and CDR2 from the germline V gene are SGHVS and FNYEAQ. This CDR3 is built from 18 residues. The CDR3 DNA is TGTGCCAGCAGCTCCGGGACTAGCGGGGGGCCCCCCTACAATGAGCAGTACTTC. Its protein product is CASSSGTSGGPPYNEQYF.

Concerning this clonotype: Mismatch with germline at one junction end may stem from a read error. This sequence joins TRBV5-1 and TRBJ2-5; 7 nucleotides agree with TRBD1. The CDR3 length is 14 residues. CDR1 is SGHRS and CDR2 is YFSETQ in the germline V gene. The CDR3 nucleotides are TGCGCCAGCAGCTTGGGGGGACAGCAAGGGACCCAGTACTTC. Its translation is CASSLGGQQGTQYF. The full variable domain, in which reference TRBV5-1 and TRBJ2-5 provide the parts outside the CDR3, is KAGVTQTPRYLIKTRGQQVTLSCSPISGHRSVSWYQQTPGQGLQFLFEYFSETQRNKGNFPGRFSGRQFSNSRSEMNVSTLELGDSALYLCASSLGGQQGTQYFGPGTRLLVL.

The chain carries TRBV30 and TRBJ1-1, with TRBD1 as a possible D gene (6 bases). The CDR3 runs to 14 residues. V gave up 8 bases and J gave up 0 bases, with 16 bases separating them. Looked up from germline, CDR1 is GTSNPN and CDR2 is SVGIG (reference sequence). CDR3 protein: CAGYRALMNTEAFF. The DNA of the CDR3 is TGTGCCGGCTACAGGGCCCTGATGAACACTGAAGCTTTCTTT. Filled out from reference TRBV30 and TRBJ1-1, the complete variable domain reads SQTIHQWPATLVQPVGSPLSLECTVEGTSNPNLYWYRQAAGRGLQLLFYSVGIGQISSEVPQNLSASRPQDRQFILSSKKLLLSDSGFYLCAGYRALMNTEAFFGQGTRLTVV.

This clonotype was seen many times. The chain combines TRBV7-2 with TRBJ2-3, with D perhaps given as TRBD1 or TRBD2 (6 bases each). The V end was cut by 7 bases, the J end by 3 bases, with 11 bases between. Germline V lookup: CDR1 SGHTA, CDR2 FQGNSA. The CDR3 loop spans 13 amino acids. CDR3 DNA sequence: TGTGCCAGCAAGGAAGGGGGGACAGATACGCAGTATTTT. Its protein product is CASKEGGTDTQYF.

This clonotype was counted a few times. The chain employs TRBV6-1 and TRBJ2-7; 8 nucleotides line up with TRBD1. The end of the DNA fits TRBJ2-5 better, so the J call may be wrong. The CDR3 runs 16 residues. Germline V gene sequence: CDR1 MNHNS, CDR2 SASEGT. The CDR3 reads CASGDSIQGAGETQYF. The CDR3 nucleotides are TGTGCCAGCGGAGACTCTATTCAGGGGGCGGGGGAGACCCAGTACTTC.

Comment on this clonotype: This could be a read error, since a much larger clone is one nucleotide away. The rearrangement uses TRBV20-1 and TRBJ2-5, with 7 bases aligning to TRBD1. The CDR3 sequence is 13 residues long. CDR1 DFQATT and CDR2 SNEGSKA come from the germline V gene (reference sequence). CDR3 loop: CSASRDSTETQCF. CDR3 coding DNA: TGCAGTGCTTCCCGGGACAGCACCGAGACCCAGTGCTTC.

V gene TRBV5-1 combines with J gene TRBJ2-5, with 12 bases identical to TRBD2. The V gene's germline CDR1 is SGHRS and CDR2 YFSETQ. The CDR3 totals 18 residues. Trimming removed 2 bases from V and 3 bases from J; junction bases left unmatched: 11. CDR3 protein: CASSFYPLASGGEETQYF. CDR3 DNA: TGCGCCAGCAGCTTCTACCCCTTGGCTAGCGGGGGGGAAGAGACCCAGTACTTC.